Listed below are T cell receptor beta chains from one sample, sequenced in a study of early T cells in non-severe SARS-CoV-2 infection. TCRdb fed the 5' RACE reads into MiXCR, producing one record per CDR3 protein. The sample carries more than 60,000 distinct CDR3 sequences, about 10% recorded once. Sequenced: whole blood. Source of these receptors: an adult who was a healthcare worker with PCR-confirmed SARS-CoV-2 infection or an uninfected control (not recorded which). CDR3s include the opening cysteine and the closing phenylalanine or tryptophan. The D gene is left open where the match is weak. A clone size is listed for some rows: how often the clone was seen (once, few, many), or a class if it is expanded.

-	TRBV9	TRBJ1-4	TRBD1	CASSGTTGGNEKLFF	TGTGCCAGCAGCGGGACGACAGGGGGGAATGAAAAACTGTTTTTT
many	TRBV5-1	TRBJ2-1	-	CASSSYNEQFF	TGCGCCAGCAGTTCCTACAATGAGCAGTTCTTC
many	TRBV24-1	TRBJ2-3	TRBD2	CATSEGTSDYTDTQYF	TGTGCCACCAGTGAAGGGACTAGCGATTACACAGATACGCAGTATTTT
many	TRBV5-6	TRBJ1-5	TRBD1	CASSLRQGNQPQHF	TGTGCCAGCAGCTTGAGACAGGGGAATCAGCCCCAGCATTTT
many	TRBV12-3/TRBV12-4	TRBJ1-1	-	CASTSGRRTTEAFF	TGTGCCAGCACCTCGGGTCGAAGGACCACTGAAGCTTTCTTT
many	TRBV29-1	TRBJ1-4	-	CSVLDSSEKLFF	TGCAGCGTACTGGATTCGAGCGAAAAACTGTTTTTT
many	TRBV3-1	TRBJ2-1	-	CASSPRGGVNEQFF	TGTGCCAGCAGCCCTCGGGGAGGAGTGAATGAGCAGTTCTTC
many	TRBV14	TRBJ2-3	-	CASSQFHMGTTDTQYF	TGTGCCAGCAGCCAATTCCATATGGGGACCACAGATACGCAGTATTTT
-	TRBV7-9	TRBJ2-7	-	CASSPPGDWVEQYF	TGTGCCAGCAGCCCGCCGGGTGATTGGGTCGAGCAGTACTTC
few	TRBV4-3	TRBJ2-3	-	CASSQDHARADTQYF	TGCGCCAGCAGCCAAGATCATGCCAGGGCAGATACGCAGTATTTT
few	TRBV3-1	TRBJ1-6	TRBD1	CASSQVQGRYSPLHF	TGTGCCAGCAGCCAGGTACAGGGGCGGTATTCACCCCTCCACTTT
many	TRBV24-1	TRBJ2-2	TRBD1	CATTTGSGTGELFF	TGTGCCACCACGACAGGGTCAGGCACCGGGGAGCTGTTTTTT
many	TRBV4-3	TRBJ2-6	-	CASSQDVGAGANVLTF	TGCGCCAGCAGCCAAGATGTGGGGGCTGGGGCCAACGTCCTGACTTTC
-	TRBV7-9	TRBJ2-7	-	CASSQMAREQYF	TGTGCCAGCAGCCAAATGGCCCGAGAGCAGTACTTC
many	TRBV27	TRBJ2-5	TRBD1	CASSPRQGYQETQYF	TGTGCCAGCAGTCCCCGACAGGGGTACCAAGAGACCCAGTACTTC
-	TRBV20-1	TRBJ2-1	-	CSATVQRAYNEQFF	TGCAGTGCTACCGTTCAGCGGGCCTACAATGAGCAGTTCTTC
many	TRBV7-9	TRBJ1-4	-	CASSLDMGSEKLFF	TGTGCCAGCAGCTTAGATATGGGTAGTGAAAAACTGTTTTTT
few	TRBV14	TRBJ2-3	TRBD2	CASSPTSGGTPKLYF	TGTGCCAGCAGCCCCACTAGCGGGGGTACTCCAAAATTGTATTTT
-	TRBV12-3/TRBV12-4	TRBJ2-1	-	CASSLADSKFF	TGTGCCAGCAGTTTAGCAGACAGCAAGTTCTTC
many	TRBV5-5	TRBJ2-3	-	CASSLETRITQYF	TGTGCCAGCAGCTTGGAAACCAGAATTACGCAGTATTTT
many	TRBV7-3	TRBJ2-1	-	CASSLTSSHEQFF	TGTGCCAGCAGCTTAACTAGTTCACATGAGCAGTTCTTC
many	TRBV7-9	TRBJ2-7	-	CASSPSSGSYEQYF	TGTGCCAGCAGCCCCTCATCCGGGTCCTACGAGCAGTACTTC
few	TRBV9	TRBJ2-1	TRBD2	CASSARLASYNEQFF	TGTGCCAGCAGCGCCCGACTAGCTAGTTACAATGAGCAGTTCTTC
many	TRBV4-2	TRBJ1-4	-	CASSHEWGRMDYNEKLFF	TGTGCCAGCAGCCACGAGTGGGGGCGAATGGATTACAATGAAAAACTGTTTTTT
-	TRBV7-2	TRBJ1-6	-	CASSQDSPLHF	TGTGCCAGCAGCCAGGATTCACCCCTCCACTTT
-	TRBV6-1	TRBJ2-7	TRBD1	CASNAPGQASYEQYF	TGTGCCAGCAACGCTCCGGGACAGGCTTCCTACGAGCAGTACTTC
many	TRBV29-1	TRBJ1-1	-	CSVLGESTEAFF	TGCAGCGTGTTAGGGGAGAGCACTGAAGCTTTCTTT
-	TRBV2	TRBJ2-3	TRBD2	CASSRSGGNTDTQYF	TGTGCCAGCAGTAGAAGCGGGGGTAACACAGATACGCAGTATTTT
many	TRBV9	TRBJ1-5	-	CASSVGPGEPQHF	TGTGCCAGCAGCGTAGGTCCCGGGGAGCCCCAGCATTTT
many	TRBV4-1	TRBJ2-7	-	CASSPMGASYEQYF	TGCGCCAGCAGCCCGATGGGGGCGTCCTACGAGCAGTACTTC
few	TRBV3-1	TRBJ2-1	-	CASSPNYNEQFF	TGTGCCAGCAGCCCGAATTACAATGAGCAGTTCTTC
few	TRBV6-5	TRBJ2-3	TRBD2	CASSRSSGGSPDTQYF	TGTGCCAGCAGTCGATCTAGCGGGGGGTCCCCAGATACGCAGTATTTT
many	TRBV6-1	TRBJ1-3	-	CASRLSSGNTIYF	TGTGCCAGCAGACTGAGCTCTGGAAACACCATATATTTT
-	TRBV29-1	TRBJ2-3	TRBD1	CSVEGQGITDTQYF	TGCAGCGTTGAGGGACAGGGGATCACAGATACGCAGTATTTT
few	TRBV7-2	TRBJ2-3	TRBD2	CASSLASGRARDTQYF	TGTGCCAGCAGCTTAGCGAGCGGGAGGGCCAGAGATACGCAGTATTTT
-	TRBV7-9	TRBJ2-3	TRBD2	CASKRLADSDTQYF	TGTGCCAGCAAAAGGCTAGCGGACTCAGATACGCAGTATTTT
-	TRBV10-3	TRBJ2-7	TRBD1	CAISDIGGKENEQYF	TGTGCCATCAGTGATATAGGGGGCAAGGAGAACGAGCAGTACTTC
many	TRBV7-2	TRBJ1-1	-	CASSLESAAEAFF	TGTGCCAGCAGCTTAGAATCAGCAGCTGAAGCTTTCTTT
many	TRBV6-6	TRBJ2-2	TRBD1	CASRRTGDTGELFF	TGTGCCAGCAGGCGGACAGGGGACACCGGGGAGCTGTTTTTT
-	TRBV23-1	TRBJ2-3	-	CASSRTVYLTDTQYF	TGCGCCAGCAGCCGGACAGTCTACCTCACAGATACGCAGTATTTT
few	TRBV27	TRBJ2-7	TRBD1	CASSSPGQSYEQYF	TGTGCCAGCAGTTCGCCGGGACAGTCTTACGAGCAGTACTTC
many	TRBV15	TRBJ2-2	-	CATSSTGLTGSGELFF	TGTGCCACCAGCAGCACGGGACTTACAGGGTCCGGGGAGCTGTTTTTT
many	TRBV18	TRBJ1-1	-	CASSQDLFDRNTEAFF	TGTGCCAGCTCCCAGGACTTATTTGATAGGAACACTGAAGCTTTCTTT
many	TRBV5-1	TRBJ2-7	TRBD1	CASSLVGQGSYEQYF	TGCGCCAGCAGCTTGGTCGGACAGGGGTCCTACGAGCAGTACTTC
once	TRBV25-1	TRBJ2-7	-	CASSEQGNEQYF	TGTGCCAGCAGTGAACAAGGGAACGAGCAGTACTTC
many	TRBV5-6	TRBJ1-5	-	CASSVNQGKGNQPQHF	TGTGCCAGCAGCGTTAACCAGGGGAAAGGCAATCAGCCCCAGCATTTT
few	TRBV18	TRBJ1-2	TRBD1	CASSPRQGADYGYTF	TGTGCCAGCTCACCACGGCAGGGGGCGGACTATGGCTACACCTTC
few	TRBV10-1	TRBJ2-3	TRBD1	CASSESYGRDRGGTDTQYF	TGCGCCAGCAGTGAGTCCTATGGCCGGGACAGGGGAGGCACAGATACGCAGTATTTT
many	TRBV27	TRBJ1-3	-	CASSLQGLGNTIYF	TGTGCCAGCAGTTTACAGGGTTTAGGAAACACCATATATTTT
many	TRBV5-8	TRBJ1-2	-	CASSLTGTRYGYTF	TGTGCCAGCAGCTTGACTGGGACTCGCTATGGCTACACCTTC
-	TRBV7-9	TRBJ2-3	-	CASSSGQSTDTQYF	TGTGCCAGCAGCTCCGGACAGTCCACAGATACGCAGTATTTT
-	TRBV5-1	TRBJ1-1	-	CASSLARDAWDTEAFF	TGCGCCAGCAGCTTGGCCAGGGACGCTTGGGACACTGAAGCTTTCTTT
-	TRBV6-2/TRBV6-3	TRBJ2-5	-	CASTPAGQETQYF	TGTGCCAGCACCCCCGCAGGGCAAGAGACCCAGTACTTC
many	TRBV27	TRBJ1-2	-	CASSLSGADISYGYTF	TGTGCCAGCAGTTTATCGGGGGCGGACATTTCCTATGGCTACACCTTC